The T cell receptor (beta chain) under discussion was sequenced for a study of monozygotic twins with inflammatory bowel disease. Study results and caveats: IBD patients exhibited fewer clonotypes shared with other individuals than healthy twins, particularly with disease activity. In patient repertoires, differing immunosuppressive treatments may have added some variability. It was not supported that a single strong signal or clonotype was associated with IBD.

Notes on this clonotype: The antigen is not known.

This CDR3 has 15 residues. Germline V gene lookup returns CDR1 ENHRY and CDR2 SYGVKD. TCRdb re-called the 5' RACE reads and shows each CDR3 protein once, DNA omitted. This sample contains just over 300,000 distinct CDR3 sequences. Whole-blood RNA isolation (total RNA) proceeded without T cell sorting. This chain uses TRBV10-3 with TRBJ2-7; TCRdb returns TRBD2, unconfirmable since there is no DNA. The TCR comes from a human donor with ulcerative colitis or Crohn's disease, or a healthy co-twin of an affected twin (not recorded which). The sample comprised blood. The CDR3 sequence: CATLGGLAGFSEQYF.